This T cell receptor (beta chain) came from a study of shared clonotypes between healthy human individuals. V was clipped by 0 bases and J by 6 bases, with 14 bases between them. The germline V gene encodes CDR1 MGHRA and CDR2 YSYEKL. The CDR3 is 15 amino acids. Genomic DNA from each subset was divided evenly over several immunoSEQ plates. The table came from immunoSEQ multiplex PCR; TCRdb's copy has only in-frame clones and leaves some out. The sample lists hundreds of thousands of clones, 95% to 96% seen once, with about 0.11% in the top ten. Positively selected for CCR7, the CD45RO-negative cells used as naive CD8 cells excluded terminally differentiated effector memory CD45RA+ cells. Study results and limitations: Sorted-subset sequencing, rarefaction showed, was incomplete despite large depth. Non-shared clonotypes showed lower generation probabilities than clonotypes common to all four donors. Across subsets, estimated richness was generally greater for naive than for memory populations.

In regard to this clone: Its matching antigen is unknown.

The V gene is TRBV4-1, the J gene TRBJ1-1, with D tentatively TRBD1 (6 bases). The sequence was collected from a woman younger than 45 in good health. Sequencing used naive CD8+ T cells sorted from blood. CDR3 sequence reads: CASSQEGGGDPEAFF. The CDR3 DNA reads TGCGCCAGCAGCCAAGAGGGGGGCGGGGATCCTGAAGCTTTCTTT.